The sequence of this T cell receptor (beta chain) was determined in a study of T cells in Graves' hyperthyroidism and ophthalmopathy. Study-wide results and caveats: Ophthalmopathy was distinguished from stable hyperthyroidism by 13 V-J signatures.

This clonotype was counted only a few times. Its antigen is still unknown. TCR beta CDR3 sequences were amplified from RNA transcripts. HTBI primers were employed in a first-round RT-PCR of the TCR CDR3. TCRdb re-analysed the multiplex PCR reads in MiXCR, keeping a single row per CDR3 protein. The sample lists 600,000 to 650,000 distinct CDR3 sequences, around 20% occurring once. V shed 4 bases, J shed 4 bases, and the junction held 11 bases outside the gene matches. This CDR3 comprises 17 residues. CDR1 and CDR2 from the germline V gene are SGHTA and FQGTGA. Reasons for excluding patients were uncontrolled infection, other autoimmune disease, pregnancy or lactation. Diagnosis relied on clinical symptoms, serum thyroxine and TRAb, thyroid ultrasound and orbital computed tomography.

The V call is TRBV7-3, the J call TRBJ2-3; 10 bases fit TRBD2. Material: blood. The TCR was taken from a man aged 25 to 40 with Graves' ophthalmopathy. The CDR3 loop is CASSSALLAGVADTQYF. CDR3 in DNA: TGTGCCAGCAGCTCTGCACTTCTAGCGGGAGTAGCAGATACGCAGTATTTT.